Listed below are T cell receptor beta chains from one sample, sequenced in a study of identical twins. TCRdb re-called the 5' RACE reads through MiXCR, storing one row per CDR3 protein. The sample yields 450,000 to 650,000 distinct CDR3 sequences, 9.6% seen once. These same data were also listed under a study on yellow fever vaccine responses in identical twins.

The sequenced sample consisted of PBMCs. The origin of the receptors is a woman aged 18-29 years in good health. CDR3s leave out the opening cysteine and the closing phenylalanine or tryptophan.

J: TRBJ2-5; V: TRBV4-1; length: 13; CDR3: ASSQGRGATETQY
J: TRBJ2-7; V: TRBV2; length: 9; CDR3: ASSEGYEQY
J: TRBJ1-1; V: TRBV7-8; length: 12; CDR3: ASSPTTVNTEAF
J: TRBJ2-1; V: TRBV7-9; length: 10; CDR3: ASSSLQTLGF
J: TRBJ2-2; V: TRBV7-3; length: 13; CDR3: ASSLTIENTGELF
J: TRBJ1-4; V: TRBV12-3/TRBV12-4; length: 13; CDR3: ASSLTGTGVEKLF
J: TRBJ2-3; V: TRBV12-3/TRBV12-4; length: 11; CDR3: ASNQANTDTQY
J: TRBJ1-1; V: TRBV3-1; length: 12; CDR3: ASSPAEGWTEAF
J: TRBJ2-1; V: TRBV5-5; length: 10; CDR3: ASSPQGDEQF
J: TRBJ2-7; V: TRBV9; length: 13; CDR3: ASAVGTRGPYEQY
J: TRBJ2-5; V: TRBV9; length: 12; CDR3: ASSASTGRETQY
J: TRBJ2-1; V: TRBV6-2/TRBV6-3; length: 13; CDR3: ASSYWQGSYNEQF
J: TRBJ2-1; V: TRBV30; length: 12; CDR3: AWSFGRGSNEQF
J: TRBJ2-7; V: TRBV7-9; length: 14; CDR3: ASSLLVGTGFYEQY
J: TRBJ2-1; V: TRBV28; length: 10; CDR3: ASRTRTGTEF
J: TRBJ2-2; V: TRBV20-1; length: 13; CDR3: SATASGRNTGELF
J: TRBJ2-3; V: TRBV6-2/TRBV6-3; length: 13; CDR3: ASSITVGGRNTQY
J: TRBJ2-7; V: TRBV12-3/TRBV12-4; length: 12; CDR3: ASRPGPTNYEQY
J: TRBJ2-1; V: TRBV7-7; length: 15; CDR3: ASSLEVAGGYYNEQF
J: TRBJ1-1; V: TRBV7-2; length: 11; CDR3: ASSGLRVTEAF
J: TRBJ2-3; V: TRBV28; length: 9; CDR3: AACLRGPQY
J: TRBJ2-7; V: TRBV20-1; length: 13; CDR3: SARDPSGSSYEQY
J: TRBJ2-3; V: TRBV6-5; length: 16; CDR3: ASSYSRTQGGSTDTQY
J: TRBJ2-1; V: TRBV7-3; length: 12; CDR3: ASSLRGAANEQF
J: TRBJ2-7; V: TRBV7-6; length: 12; CDR3: ASTGGQGIDEQY
J: TRBJ1-1; V: TRBV29-1; length: 10; CDR3: SSRGGFGEAF
J: TRBJ1-2; V: TRBV20-1; length: 8; CDR3: SARTVGYT
J: TRBJ1-6; V: TRBV7-9; length: 14; CDR3: ASSLTGPQDNSPLH
J: TRBJ1-1; V: TRBV5-1; length: 14; CDR3: ASSLGPWKVNTEAF